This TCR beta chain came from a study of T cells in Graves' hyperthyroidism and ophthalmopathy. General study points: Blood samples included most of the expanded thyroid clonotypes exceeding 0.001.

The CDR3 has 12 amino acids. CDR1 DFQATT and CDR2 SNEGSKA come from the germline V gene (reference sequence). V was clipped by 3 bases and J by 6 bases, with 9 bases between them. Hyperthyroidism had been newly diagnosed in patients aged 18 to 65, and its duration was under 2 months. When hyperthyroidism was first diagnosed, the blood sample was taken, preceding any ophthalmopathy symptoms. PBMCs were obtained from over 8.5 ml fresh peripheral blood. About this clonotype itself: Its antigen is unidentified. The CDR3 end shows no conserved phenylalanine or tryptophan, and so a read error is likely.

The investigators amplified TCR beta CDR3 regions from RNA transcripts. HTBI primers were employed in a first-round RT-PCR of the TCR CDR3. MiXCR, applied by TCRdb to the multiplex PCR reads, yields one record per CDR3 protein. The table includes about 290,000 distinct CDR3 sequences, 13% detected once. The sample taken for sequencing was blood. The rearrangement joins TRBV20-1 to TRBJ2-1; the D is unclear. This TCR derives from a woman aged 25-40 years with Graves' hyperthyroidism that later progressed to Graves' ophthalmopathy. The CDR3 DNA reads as TGCAGTGCTAGTTTGTCAGGCAATGAGCAGTTCCTC. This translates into CSASLSGNEQFL.